The 24 T cell receptor beta chains in this list originate from one sample, sequenced in a study of cytomegalovirus exposure and HLA in healthy donors. The assay was immunoSEQ multiplex PCR, and TCRdb's table has in-frame clones only and misses some. The sample holds roughly 150,000 clones, 65% to 90% seen once. The material sequenced was PBMCs. All receptors derive from a woman younger than 30 in good health and CMV-seronegative.

V is TRBV6-5 and J is TRBJ2-3; D remains unclear. CDR3 length: 15 residues. Germline loops: CDR1 MNHEY, CDR2 SVGAGI. Trimming left V 6 bases short and J 1 base short, with 14 bases between. The CDR3: CASSPYPLGTDTQYF. CDR3 nucleotide sequence: TGTGCCAGCAGCCCCTACCCCTTGGGCACAGATACGCAGTATTTT.

The rearrangement links TRBV29-1 to TRBJ2-1; 8 bases map to TRBD2. J gave up 6 bases and V 4 bases, and 14 bases lay outside the gene matches. Germline V gene lookup returns CDR1 SQVTM and CDR2 ANQGSEA. The CDR3 spans 16 residues. CDR3 sequence reads: CSVVLEGSSGVNEQFF. CDR3 sequence (DNA): TGCAGCGTTGTACTGGAAGGTAGTAGCGGGGTCAATGAGCAGTTCTTC.

The chain links TRBV7-2 to TRBJ1-3; the D gene is possibly TRBD1 (5 bases). Trimming shortened V by 2 bases and J by 0 bases, and 11 bases separated the two germline ends. The length of the CDR3 is 16 residues. Per germline, CDR1 SGHTA and CDR2 FQGNSA. CDR3 DNA sequence: TGTGCCAGCAGCTTATACGGGGGGTACTCTGGAAACACCATATATTTT. Translating it yields CASSLYGGYSGNTIYF.

V usage is TRBV25-1 and J usage is TRBJ1-1; tentatively, D is TRBD1 (6 bases). V was pared by 6 bases and J by 5 bases, with 13 bases between. The CDR3 consists of 13 residues. The V gene's germline CDR1 is MGHDK and CDR2 SYGVNS. CDR3 coding DNA: TGTGCCAGCAGCTTAGGGGGATGGACTGAAGCTTTCTTT. It yields the protein CASSLGGWTEAFF.

This clone was seen just once. This rearrangement joins TRBV15 to TRBJ1-3, with D possibly TRBD1 on 5 matching bases. The CDR3 is 14 residues long. Trimming removed 8 bases at V and 2 bases at J, with 13 bases between. From germline, CDR1 is LNHNV and CDR2 YYDKDF (reference sequence). The CDR3 reads CATRYDRTGNTIYF. The CDR3 nucleotides are TGTGCCACCCGTTACGACAGAACTGGAAACACCATATATTTT.

This clone was recorded once. This chain links TRBV18 with TRBJ1-6; 7 nucleotides agree with TRBD1. The ends lost 2 bases at V and 9 bases at J; junction bases unmatched: 10. In germline, CDR1 is KGHSH, CDR2 LQKENI. The CDR3 is 16 amino acids. The CDR3 region is CASSPDIGPGGSPLHF. In DNA form, the CDR3 reads TGTGCCAGCTCACCAGACATCGGACCAGGGGGTTCACCCCTCCACTTT.

The chain joins TRBV29-1 to TRBJ2-7, with 9 bases fitting TRBD2. The CDR3 runs 16 residues. Germline CDR1 reads SQVTM; CDR2 reads ANQGSEA. Unmatched junction bases numbered 7, after V lost 1 base and J lost 0 bases. DNA for the CDR3: TGCAGCGTTGAAGGACCCATTAGCGGGAGCTCCTACGAGCAGTACTTC. Protein sequence: CSVEGPISGSSYEQYF.

V usage is TRBV20-1 and J usage is TRBJ2-7, with 7 bases aligning to TRBD2. The CDR3 is 11 amino acids. Germline trimming cut 3 bases from V and 7 bases from J; bases unmatched to any gene: 3. Germline lookup yields CDR1 DFQATT and CDR2 SNEGSKA (reference sequence). The CDR3 nucleotides read TGCAGTGCTAGTGGCGGGGGAGAGCAGTACTTC. Encoded protein: CSASGGGEQYF.

This chain links TRBV6-1 with TRBJ1-1, with 8 bases identical to TRBD1. The CDR3 extends over 15 amino acids. Germline V gene data show CDR1 as MNHNS and CDR2 as SASEGT. The junction had 7 bases not matched to a gene; V was cut back by 6 bases and J by 1 base. The CDR3 is CASRRTGTKNTEAFF. The CDR3 DNA reads TGTGCCAGCAGGAGGACAGGGACTAAGAACACTGAAGCTTTCTTT.

The chain recombines TRBV7-2 with TRBJ1-5, with D tentatively TRBD1 (5 bases). V dropped 4 bases and J dropped 4 bases, with 8 bases sitting between them. In germline, CDR1 is SGHTA, CDR2 FQGNSA. This CDR3 contains 13 residues. DNA of the CDR3: TGTGCCAGCAGCTCTGGGGCAAATCAGCCCCAGCATTTT. Its translation: CASSSGANQPQHF.

The rearrangement links TRBV7-6 to TRBJ2-3, with 10 bases that match TRBD2. Trimming cost V 1 base and J 0 bases; bases outside gene matches: 7. The CDR3 runs 18 residues. Germline values: CDR1 SGHVS, CDR2 FNYEAQ. The CDR3 protein is CASSLGTSGASSTDTQYF. DNA of the CDR3: TGTGCCAGCAGCTTAGGCACTAGCGGGGCCTCTAGCACAGATACGCAGTATTTT.

V gene TRBV10-2 combines with J gene TRBJ1-2; 9 nucleotides align to TRBD1. Per the germline V gene, CDR1 is WSHSY and CDR2 is SAAADI. With 8 bases clipped from V and 4 bases from J, the junction kept 11 bases outside the gene matches. The CDR3 is 15 residues long. The CDR3 is CASGHGQGYSYGYTF. The CDR3 DNA follows: TGCGCCAGCGGTCACGGACAGGGGTATTCCTATGGCTACACCTTC.

A single count supports this clone. The chain couples TRBV27 to TRBJ1-2, with D maybe TRBD1 (6 bases). The CDR3 consists of 16 residues. Germline CDR1 and CDR2: MNHEY and SMNVEV (reference sequence). The germline V and J ends were trimmed by 8 bases and 3 bases, with 22 bases remaining between them. CDR3 in amino acids: CASSVARTATYYGYTF. Written as DNA, the CDR3 is TGTGCCAGCTCCGTAGCTCGGACAGCAACTTACTATGGCTACACCTTC.

This chain uses TRBV7-6 with TRBJ1-2, with 7 bases matching TRBD1. This CDR3 is 17 amino acids long. Looked up from germline, CDR1 is SGHVS and CDR2 is FNYEAQ. V gave up 0 bases and J gave up 1 base; unmatched junction bases: 8. For the CDR3, the DNA is TGTGCCAGCAGCTTAGCGAATCTTGGGACAGATAACTATGGCTACACCTTC. It codes for CASSLANLGTDNYGYTF.

The genes are TRBV7-9 and TRBJ2-1, with 11 bases fitting TRBD2. V lost 4 bases to trimming and J lost 9 bases; unmatched junction nucleotides: 14. This CDR3 is built from 17 residues. Germline-derived CDR1 and CDR2 are SEHNR and FQNEAQ (reference sequence). DNA for the CDR3: TGTGCCAGCAGCTCGAATAAACTAGCGGGAGTCAGCGGTGAGCAGTTCTTC. Translation gives CASSSNKLAGVSGEQFF. The full variable domain, its missing parts supplied by reference TRBV7-9 and TRBJ2-1, is DTGVSQNPRHKITKRGQNVTFRCDPISEHNRLYWYRQTLGQGPEFLTYFQNEAQLEKSRLLSDRFSAERPKGSFSTLEIQRTEQGDSAMYLCASSSNKLAGVSGEQFFGPGTRLTVL.

The chain recombines TRBV7-2 with TRBJ2-6, with 8 bases identical to TRBD1. CDR1 is SGHTA, CDR2 FQGNSA, per germline. The length of the CDR3 is 17 residues. The J segment lost 0 bases and the V segment lost 4 bases, leaving 5 bases of the junction unmatched. The CDR3 region has the DNA TGTGCCAGCAGCTCCGGGACAGGCGGCTCTGGGGCCAACGTCCTGACTTTC. Translating gives CASSSGTGGSGANVLTF. Full variable domain (outside the CDR3, taken from reference TRBV7-2 and TRBJ2-6): GAGVSQSPSNKVTEKGKDVELRCDPISGHTALYWYRQSLGQGLEFLIYFQGNSAPDKSGLPSDRFSAERTGGSVSTLTIQRTQQEDSAVYLCASSSGTGGSGANVLTFGAGSRLTVL.

This sequence joins TRBV5-1 and TRBJ2-1; TRBD1 aligns across 9 bases. The length of the CDR3 is 15 residues. Unmatched junction bases numbered 8, after V lost 4 bases and J lost 6 bases. Looked up from germline, CDR1 is SGHRS and CDR2 is YFSETQ. The CDR3 spells CASSSTGGAPNEQFF. CDR3 DNA: TGCGCCAGCAGCAGTACAGGGGGCGCTCCCAATGAGCAGTTCTTC.

The chain joins TRBV5-5 to TRBJ1-1, with D tentatively TRBD1 (5 bases). The CDR3 runs to 15 residues. Germline CDR1 and CDR2: SGHKS and YYEKEE (reference sequence). V was trimmed by 0 bases and J by 3 bases, leaving 12 bases between them. For the CDR3, the DNA is TGTGCCAGCAGCTTGGAGGAGGGGTGGGACACTGAAGCTTTCTTT. Protein: CASSLEEGWDTEAFF.

V and J are TRBV4-1 and TRBJ2-7; maybe TRBD2 (5 bases). This CDR3 spans 15 amino acids. Germline values: CDR1 MGHRA, CDR2 YSYEKL. V was cut by 1 base and J by 2 bases, with 12 bases left in between. CDR3 region: CASSQGGSVTYEQYF. CDR3 coding DNA: TGCGCCAGCAGCCAAGGTGGGAGTGTTACCTACGAGCAGTACTTC.

The V gene is TRBV7-9, the J gene TRBJ2-1; 12 bases are shared with TRBD2. This CDR3 is 15 amino acids long. Germline trimming cut 5 bases from V and 2 bases from J; bases unmatched to any gene: 1. Germline V lookup: CDR1 SEHNR, CDR2 FQNEAQ (reference sequence). The CDR3 protein is CASSGTSGPYNEQFF. DNA of the CDR3: TGTGCCAGCAGCGGGACTAGCGGGCCCTACAATGAGCAGTTCTTC. Looking up the rest from reference TRBV7-9 and TRBJ2-1 gives the full variable domain: DTGVSQNPRHKITKRGQNVTFRCDPISEHNRLYWYRQTLGQGPEFLTYFQNEAQLEKSRLLSDRFSAERPKGSFSTLEIQRTEQGDSAMYLCASSGTSGPYNEQFFGPGTRLTVL.

This rearrangement joins TRBV6-1 to TRBJ1-2, with D unclear. In germline, CDR1 is MNHNS, CDR2 SASEGT. V dropped 3 bases and J dropped 8 bases, with 16 bases sitting between them. This CDR3 is 14 amino acids long. The DNA of the CDR3 is TGTGCCAGCAGTGACCCTGGCAACAGTGTGGGCTACACCTTC. Its protein is CASSDPGNSVGYTF.

The J gene is TRBJ2-3, the V gene TRBV13; 7 positions match TRBD2. The CDR3 length is 19 residues. In germline, CDR1 is PRHDT, CDR2 FYEKMQ (reference sequence). The ends lost 1 base at V and 4 bases at J; junction bases unmatched: 17. CDR3 residues: CASSLVEGRERTTADTQYF. The CDR3 DNA reads TGTGCCAGCAGCTTAGTTGAGGGGCGGGAGAGAACGACGGCAGATACGCAGTATTTT.

This chain uses TRBV7-9 with TRBJ1-2; D perhaps matches TRBD1 (6 bases). V lost 0 bases and J lost 2, with 16 bases in between. The germline V gene encodes CDR1 SEHNR and CDR2 FQNEAQ (reference sequence). CDR3 length: 17 residues. The DNA of the CDR3 is TGTGCCAGCAGCTTAGCAACCGGGACAACTCGAAACTATGGCTACACCTTC. Residues: CASSLATGTTRNYGYTF.

V is TRBV7-8 and J is TRBJ2-2; D perhaps matches TRBD2 (6 bases). The CDR3 sequence is 13 residues long. Per the germline V gene, CDR1 is SGHVS and CDR2 is FQNEAQ. Trimming took 1 base from V and 8 from J, leaving 8 bases between them. In nucleotides, the CDR3 is TGTGCCAGCAGCTTAGGACTAGTTGGGGAGCTGTTTTTT. Amino acids: CASSLGLVGELFF.